This TCR beta chain was sequenced during a study of CD8 T cells in ankylosing spondylitis. Study-level points and caveats: There were earlier reports of some motif variants in reactive arthritis synovial fluid and blood. CD8+ cells made up the disease-linked clones, which were relatively rare in peripheral blood.

This clonotype was counted many times. Its antigen is not known. Researchers built TCR beta libraries using quantitative 5'-RACE with molecular barcodes. In TCRdb, the 5' RACE reads were re-called with MiXCR into one record per CDR3 protein. The sample lists around 120,000 distinct CDR3 sequences; around 24% were seen once. This CDR3 is built from 15 residues. V gave up 6 bases and J gave up 5 bases; unmatched junction bases: 7. The germline CDR1 and CDR2 sequences are LGHDT and YNNKEL (reference sequence). Source material: synovial fluid, either unsorted or a sorted T cell fraction (not recorded which). The chain joins TRBV3-1 to TRBJ2-2, with 9 bases lining up with TRBD2. This receptor was identified in a male donor with ankylosing spondylitis. DNA for the CDR3: TGTGCCAGCAGAGCGGCGGGAGGGCGAACCGGGGAGCTGTTTTTT. Its protein is CASRAAGGRTGELFF.